A single T cell receptor beta chain is shown here with its context. Its cognate antigen has yet to be identified. Receptor libraries were prepared by the immunoSEQ multiplex PCR assay. The multiplex PCR relied on a mix of 60 forward primers for TCR Vbeta segments and 13 reverse primers for TCR Jbeta segments. A multiplex PCR assay on genomic DNA amplified the CDR3 region of rearranged TCR beta genes. Amplified TCR beta libraries were sequenced as 87-base-pair reads on the Illumina HiSeq System. The authors' analysis ran thus. A later analysis tallied roughly 78 million unique TCR beta chains across the 666 repertoires, and approximately 11 million of those chains were shared by two or more donors. A nearest-neighbor algorithm error-corrected the raw reads and collapsed the reads into unique sequences, merging closely related sequences to remove PCR and sequencing errors. V, D and J gene segments were assigned by aligning CDR3 sequences to IMGT reference sequences. Each retained sequence needed at least a six-nucleotide match to both a V gene segment and a J gene segment. A rearrangement counted as productive if the CDR3 had no stop codons and remained in frame with V and J, and every other rearrangement counted as non-productive. Following IMGT convention, CDR3 was defined as the stretch from the second conserved V-encoded cysteine up to the conserved J-encoded phenylalanine. Sequences without an unambiguous match to a single V gene segment were excluded from the earlier analysis of about 630 of the donors. In an earlier analysis of several hundred of the donors, a V segment was called functional when productive rearrangements were above 56.7%, and segregating when the standard deviation between donors exceeded 5%. To diagnose cytomegalovirus status from the catalog of TCR beta chain sequences, a statistical classification framework was built. In a later analysis, TCR nucleotide sequences were compared against IMGT/GENE-DB human TR gene sequences so that V and J genes could be assigned. The TCRdist pipeline was used in a later analysis to assign CDR3 sequences and most-parsimonious VDJ recombination scenarios. In a later analysis, each TCR beta chain was defined by its CDR3 amino acid sequence together with its V-gene family, and reads without a unique V-gene family were excluded. To address suspected cross-contamination and a sequencing artifact, a later analysis removed under 600 highly shared, low-generation-probability nucleotide sequences. In a later analysis, a clonal expansion index for each public chain was calculated from normalized within-repertoire ranks of inferred template counts. In a later analysis, generation probabilities were computed with a VDJ recombination model fitted to out-of-frame rearrangements, and the resulting probabilities were checked against IGoR. A later analysis scored TCR-TCR, TCR-HLA and TCR-CMV co-occurrence with hypergeometric tests, applying a repertoire-size bias correction to TCR pairs. To estimate false discovery rates, a later analysis permuted the HLA or CMV assignments 20 times. A later analysis grouped co-occurring TCRs with DBSCAN, adding TCRdist sequence similarity when clustering within HLA-allele-positive subsets. Repertoires with fewer than 30,000 or more than 120,000 public chains were left out of co-occurrence clustering, as were about five repertoires with anomalous nucleotide sharing. The table was pulled from immuneACCESS by TCRdb, which kept in-frame rearrangements only. Such tables lose some clones; where checked, under half of the loss comes from unresolved V genes, and the rest has no known cause. That table is the source of V, J and clone size, and D and trimming were worked out from the DNA. The table for this sample shows more than 30,000 clones. The ten largest clones capture about 9.2% of the sample.

From its cysteine to its phenylalanine, the CDR3 spans 14 amino acids. The entry retains the CDR3 DNA only, 42 bases that are in frame from base 1. The germline V gene encodes CDR1 SGHVS and CDR2 FQNEAQ. After removal of 1 base from V and 6 bases from J, the junction retains 6 bases not matched to a gene. The cohort comprised 666 healthy bone marrow donors. At the time of sampling, every cohort member was nominally healthy, though immune exposures that went unrecorded were likely present. The donor tested CMV seropositive, placing the donor among the approximately 310 seropositive members of the cohort. Each donor provided a peripheral blood sample, and peripheral blood mononuclear cells were used for TCR beta sequencing. Genomic DNA was extracted from the blood cell samples with the Qiagen DNeasy Blood Extraction Kit. The data were obtained in a study of cytomegalovirus exposure and HLA in healthy donors listed by TCRdb under 2017. Background for the entire study: An earlier analysis of about 530 of the donors reported under 300 Gb of sequence data and about 120 million unique TCR beta sequences obtained from some 170 million T cells. Roughly 300 gigabases of sequencing data and around 80 million unique TCR sequences made up an early release that covered approximately 650 HLA-typed donors. Among the roughly 400 genotyped donors, around 79% belonged to the genetic ancestry cluster associated with self-reported Caucasian donors. The study aimed to test whether cataloging public T cell receptors could reveal signatures of past pathogen exposure. The T cell repertoires of 666 subjects were profiled by immunosequencing and related to cytomegalovirus serostatus. A separate validation cohort of over a hundred different subjects was used in addition to the 666-subject first cohort. High-throughput TCR immunosequencing, statistical association of individual TCRs with disease status, and machine learning were combined to predict cytomegalovirus infection status. A later analysis re-analyzed previously published TCR beta repertoires from roughly 630 donors and added high-resolution HLA genotyping to study TCR occurrence patterns. Rather than using new phenotypic data, the later analysis identified candidate immune exposures from TCR beta sequences and from how often those sequences occurred across donors. An earlier analysis of around 580 of the donors used high-throughput TCR beta sequencing to judge whether each TCR beta V gene segment behaved as functional or pseudogenic. Donor age, sex, ethnicity and CMV serostatus were collected together with the repertoire data. Genome-wide SNP genotypes for about 60% of the roughly 670 donors were used in a later genetic analysis, which treated that subset as a discovery cohort. Every discovery cohort repertoire had been produced on one sequencing platform. HLA typing covered class I and class II loci at four-digit resolution. Typing coverage varied by locus: roughly 620-640 donors for A, B, C, DRB1 and DQB1; approximately 500 for DQA1; around 570 for DPA1; approximately 490 for DPB1. About 5 DR-DQ haplotypes were handled as single units for association and clustering, since linkage in the cohort was strong. On average, roughly 240,000 unique TCR beta nucleotide sequences were sequenced per donor among some 420 genotyped donors of the cohort, with 15% to 20% of those sequences being non-productive. Broad study findings and their caveats: It was suggested by the authors that the approach could potentially be generalized to other disease states and immunological phenotypes. A later analysis found that HLA-associated TCR beta chains were more clonally expanded and had lower generation probabilities than equally common non-associated chains. An association between a missense DCLRE1C variant and V-gene and J-gene trimming of TCR beta chains was found in a later genetic analysis and replicated in an independent cohort. A total of 150 to 200 TCR beta chains were listed by the study as associated with cytomegalovirus. A later genetic analysis reported fewer N-insertions in productive TCRs among donors in an Asian-associated ancestry cluster than the approximately 670-donor mean. Correlated functional status among segregating V segments might reflect linkage disequilibrium, but an unknown experimental factor could not be ruled out. A few of the identified cytomegalovirus-associated TCR beta chains were confirmed in vitro to be specific for cytomegalovirus antigens. Sequencing depth was assumed to be roughly uniform across donors in the presence/absence analyses, though that assumption may not hold. When HLA alleles, especially DR and DQ, strongly co-occurred, TCR associations were difficult to assign to individual alleles. Several of the top co-occurrence clusters appeared to be linked to parvovirus B19, influenza, CMV and Epstein-Barr virus, according to a later analysis. The only immune exposure information available for the cohort was CMV serostatus. Because HLA typing was unavailable for some donors at each locus, only the typed subset was used in association tests. The sequencing pipeline was judged likely to have produced a cluster of highly shared sequence variants as a technical artifact. Because counts were too low, 15 to 20 rarely observed V segments, including chromosome 9 orphons, were left out of the earlier analysis of 500 to 750 of the donors. At a false discovery rate of 0.05, a later analysis linked 15,000 to 20,000 TCR beta sequences to specific HLA alleles. In a later analysis, the rate of TCR association differed among HLA loci, with DRB1 alleles having the most associated TCRs and HLA-C alleles having the fewest. While some public TCRs were present in many individuals, most TCR sequences turned up only very rarely across donors. The classifier was reported to diagnose cytomegalovirus status with high specificity and sensitivity in both the original cohort and the validation cohort. In this cohort, only TCR beta chains were sequenced, and detectable features were limited by the absence of alpha or paired-chain data. A further reported finding was that TCR beta sequences accurately predicted the HLA-A and HLA-B alleles for most subjects in the first cohort. In a later analysis, most CMV-associated TCR beta chains were found to appear HLA-restricted, with HLA associations seemingly driven largely by CMV exposure. The 87-base-pair reads could not distinguish some IMGT-functional V segments, including TRBV6-2 and TRBV6-3, so those segments were excluded. Broadly in line with IMGT annotations, most TCR beta V segments showed up in productive rearrangements about 90% or about 30% of the time in an earlier analysis of approximately 640 of the donors.

The chain is encoded by TRBV7-8 joined to TRBJ2-7; TRBD1 fits 7 bases in the junction. The sequence came from a man aged 40-49 years in good health and CMV-seropositive. The sequencing sample was made of PBMCs. The CDR3: CASSLGAGGREQYF. The DNA is as follows: TGTGCCAGCAGCTTAGGAGCAGGGGGTCGCGAGCAGTACTTC.